This TCR beta chain was documented in a study of T-cell reconstitution after alpha-beta-depleted transplantation in children. Whole-study findings and limits: Surviving recipient cells, namely T cells and thymic progenitors, were the source of high day-60 TCRbeta diversity in some patients. Expanded graft clones numbering several hundred reportedly gave rise to alpha-beta T cells about two months after transplant.

This clonotype was counted only a few times. Antigen specificity is unknown. Construction of the TCRbeta library involved unique molecular identifiers. One entry per CDR3 protein results from TCRdb running MiXCR on the PCR reads. The sample records about 350,000 distinct CDR3 sequences, about 17% being singletons. CDR3 length: 14 amino acids. Trimming removed 2 bases at V and 8 bases at J, with 13 bases between. The germline gives CDR1 LGHNA, CDR2 YSLEER. This TCR came from a male patient aged 2-15 years who had a stem cell transplant for acute lymphoblastic leukemia, so the T cells may come from the graft donor. This chain uses TRBV4-3 with TRBJ2-1, with a tentative D call TRBD2 (5 bases). The sequencing used PBMCs, mostly from graft donor cells, collected 360 days after TCRalphabeta/CD19-depleted stem cell transplant. DNA for the CDR3: TGCGCCAGCAGCCAATTCGGAGGTACGGATGAGCAGTTCTTC. Translated, it gives CASSQFGGTDEQFF.